The T cell receptor (beta chain) described here comes from a study of cytomegalovirus exposure and HLA in healthy donors. Study observations and caveats: A later analysis appeared to link common viral pathogens to several of the most significant clusters. Associated with cytomegalovirus, according to the listing, were fewer than 200 TCR beta chains.

CDR1 ENHRY and CDR2 SYGVKD come from the germline V gene. CDR3 length: 13 residues. Comment on this clone: Antigen unknown. One end of the junction fails to match germline, which may point to a read error.

The study ran its PCR with 60 Vbeta and 13 Jbeta primers. Repertoires were generated with immunoSEQ multiplex PCR, while TCRdb's copy carries only in-frame clones and drops some. The sample carries about 140,000 clones, approximately 76% recorded once. The gene calls are TRBV10-3 and TRBJ2-7; maybe TRBD1 (8 bases). Sequences were obtained from PBMCs. This TCR was sampled from a man aged 40-50 years in good health and CMV-seronegative. CDR3 loop: CAISGTGRDEQHF. Here the CDR3 DNA reads TGTGCCATCAGTGGGACAGGGAGGGACGAGCAGCACTTC.